This T cell receptor beta chain was sequenced for a study of blood T cell repertoires in COVID-19. CDR1 is SGHRS, CDR2 YFSETQ, per germline. This CDR3 region has 15 residues. Unmatched junction bases numbered 6, after V lost 6 bases and J lost 0 bases. Only in-frame clones appear in the TCRdb table, and some are missing; sequencing was by immunoSEQ multiplex PCR. The data show around 69,000 clones, with more than 70% seen just once and just under 7% held by the top ten. This receptor was identified in a man aged 50-60 years with active COVID-19. The sequenced sample was peripheral blood. The chain links TRBV5-1 to TRBJ2-1; 7 nucleotides align to TRBD2. The CDR3 sequence: CASNSLADSYNEQFF. The DNA for the CDR3 is TGCGCCAGCAACTCTCTAGCGGACTCCTACAATGAGCAGTTCTTC.